The present TCR beta chain was sequenced within a study of CD8+CD57+ T cells in acquired aplastic anemia. For sequencing, patients were chosen who had shown expansion of CD8+CD57+ cells by flow cytometry. Trimming stripped 4 bases from V and 3 bases from J, with 12 bases between. The germline CDR1 and CDR2 sequences are DFQATT and SNEGSKA (reference sequence). The CDR3 totals 13 residues. It was genomic DNA that served as the template for profiling TCR beta VDJ and CDR3. From the reads, TCRdb called clonotypes with MiXCR, one entry per CDR3 protein. The sample contains around 130,000 distinct CDR3 sequences, over 55% of which appear only once.

The TCR comes from a human donor with aplastic anemia. This chain uses TRBV20-1 with TRBJ1-1, with unresolved D. The sample consisted of sorted CD4+, CD8+, or CD8+CD57+ T cells (not recorded which) from PBMCs. The CDR3 DNA sequence: TGCAGTGCTATACAAGACACCTACACTGAAGCTTTCTTT. Its translation: CSAIQDTYTEAFF.